A single TCR beta chain is shown here with its context. Its cognate antigen has yet to be identified. Base qualities are not recorded, but no much larger clone differs from it by a single base. The sample originates from a study of cytomegalovirus exposure and HLA in healthy donors (dated by TCRdb to about 2017). Background on the whole study: An earlier analysis of some 600 of the donors reported approximately 300 Gb of sequence data and 117 million unique TCR beta sequences obtained from approximately 180 million T cells. An early release covering roughly 600 HLA-typed donors comprised around 300 gigabases of sequencing data and roughly 85 million unique TCR sequences. Of the 398 genotyped donors, over 70% fell in the genetic ancestry cluster associated with self-reported Caucasian donors. The study aimed to test whether signatures of past pathogen exposure could be identified by cataloging public T cell receptors. The study profiled the T cell repertoires of about 720 subjects by immunosequencing and related them to cytomegalovirus serostatus. Along with the approximately 620-subject first cohort, a separate validation cohort of over a hundred different subjects was used. To predict cytomegalovirus infection status, the study combined high-throughput TCR immunosequencing, statistical association of individual TCRs with disease status, and machine learning. A later analysis re-examined previously published TCR beta repertoires from just over 650 donors and added high-resolution HLA genotyping to investigate patterns of TCR occurrence. Rather than drawing on any new phenotypic data, the later analysis identified candidate immune exposures from TCR beta sequences and the way those sequences occurred across donors. In an earlier analysis of 500 to 650 of the donors, high-throughput TCR beta sequencing was used to judge whether each TCR beta V gene segment behaved as functional or pseudogenic. Alongside the repertoire data, information on donor age, sex, ethnicity and CMV serostatus was compiled. Genome-wide SNP genotypes for about 65% of the roughly 670 donors were used in a later genetic analysis, which treated that subset as a discovery cohort. Every repertoire in the discovery cohort had been generated on one and the same sequencing platform. HLA typing included class I and class II loci at four-digit resolution. The number of donors typed differed by locus, with 629-630 for A, B, C, DRB1 and DQB1, roughly 520 for DQA1, 600 to 610 for DPA1, and over 400 for DPB1. A handful of DR-DQ haplotypes were handled as single units for association and clustering because linkage in the cohort was strong. Among several hundred genotyped donors of the cohort, an average of approximately 240,000 unique TCR beta nucleotide sequences was sequenced per donor, of which 15% to 20% were non-productive. The paper as a whole reports these results and caveats: For the cohort, immune exposure information was limited to CMV serostatus. In a later analysis, HLA-associated TCR beta chains showed more clonal expansion and lower generation probabilities than non-associated chains that were equally common. According to a later analysis, TCR association rates differed among HLA loci, with DRB1 alleles showing the most associated TCRs and HLA-C alleles showing the fewest. Broadly in line with IMGT annotations, most TCR beta V segments showed up in productive rearrangements about 87% or about 30% of the time in an earlier analysis of under 700 of the donors. A further reported finding was that TCR beta sequences accurately predicted the HLA-A and HLA-B alleles for most subjects in the first cohort. A later analysis reported that several top co-occurrence clusters appeared linked to parvovirus B19, influenza, CMV and Epstein-Barr virus. Because counts were too low, under 20 rarely observed V segments, including chromosome 9 orphons, were left out of the earlier analysis of a few hundred of the donors. A later genetic analysis associated a missense DCLRE1C variant with V-gene and J-gene trimming of TCR beta chains, and an independent cohort replicated the association. When HLA alleles, especially DR and DQ, strongly co-occurred, TCR associations were difficult to assign to individual alleles. Roughly uniform sequencing depth across donors was assumed in presence/absence analyses, although this assumption may not hold. Cytomegalovirus status was reported to be diagnosed by the classifier with high specificity and sensitivity in both the original and validation cohorts. According to a later analysis, most CMV-associated TCR beta chains appeared to be HLA-restricted, and the HLA associations seemed to be driven largely by CMV exposure. A later analysis associated approximately 17,000 TCR beta sequences with specific HLA alleles at a false discovery rate of 0.05. The 87-base-pair reads could not distinguish some IMGT-functional V segments, including TRBV6-2 and TRBV6-3, so those segments were excluded. Compared with the approximately 670-donor mean, donors in an Asian-associated ancestry cluster had fewer N-insertions in productive TCRs, according to a later genetic analysis. Three of the identified cytomegalovirus-associated TCR beta chains were confirmed in vitro to be specific for cytomegalovirus antigens. A cluster of highly shared sequence variants was judged likely to represent a technical artifact of the sequencing pipeline. Most TCR sequences were observed very rarely across donors, whereas some public TCRs were present in many individuals. HLA typing was unavailable for some donors at each locus, so association tests used only the typed subset. The authors suggested that the approach could potentially be generalized to other disease states and immunological phenotypes. The cohort was sequenced for TCR beta chains only, and without alpha or paired-chain data the features that could be detected were limited. Linkage disequilibrium might explain the correlated functional status among segregating V segments, but an unknown experimental factor could not be excluded. The study listed over 150 TCR beta chains as associated with cytomegalovirus.

Library construction relied on the immunoSEQ multiplex PCR assay. For the multiplex PCR, a mixture combining 60 forward primers for TCR Vbeta segments and 13 reverse primers for TCR Jbeta segments was used. The CDR3 region of rearranged TCR beta genes was amplified from genomic DNA by a multiplex PCR assay. On the Illumina HiSeq System, the amplified TCR beta libraries were sequenced as 87-base-pair reads. Under the source paper's analysis protocol: A later analysis counted about 82 million unique TCR beta chains across the 500 to 850 repertoires, and some 11 million of these chains were shared by at least two donors. A nearest-neighbor algorithm error-corrected the raw reads and collapsed the reads into unique sequences, merging closely related sequences to remove PCR and sequencing errors. Alignment of CDR3 sequences to IMGT reference sequences was used to assign V, D and J gene segments. For a sequence to be retained, a match of at least six nucleotides to both a V gene segment and a J gene segment was required. A rearrangement counted as productive if the CDR3 had no stop codons and remained in frame with V and J, and every other rearrangement counted as non-productive. Following IMGT convention, CDR3 was defined as the stretch from the second conserved V-encoded cysteine up to the conserved J-encoded phenylalanine. The earlier analysis of 500 to 650 of the donors excluded any sequence lacking an unambiguous match to a single V gene segment. An earlier analysis of 550 to 650 of the donors classified V segments as functional when productive rearrangements were above 56.7% and as segregating when the standard deviation between donors was above 5%. To diagnose cytomegalovirus status from the catalog of TCR beta chain sequences, a statistical classification framework was built. In a later analysis, TCR nucleotide sequences were compared against IMGT/GENE-DB human TR gene sequences so that V and J genes could be assigned. In a later analysis, CDR3 sequences and most-parsimonious VDJ recombination scenarios were assigned using the TCRdist pipeline. In a later analysis, each TCR beta chain was defined by its CDR3 amino acid sequence together with its V-gene family, and reads lacking a unique V-gene family were excluded. To address suspected cross-contamination and a sequencing artifact, a later analysis removed a few hundred highly shared, low-generation-probability nucleotide sequences. In a later analysis, a clonal expansion index for each public chain was calculated from normalized within-repertoire ranks of inferred template counts. In a later analysis, generation probabilities were computed using a VDJ recombination model fitted to out-of-frame rearrangements, and the results were checked against IGoR. A later analysis scored TCR-TCR, TCR-HLA and TCR-CMV co-occurrence with hypergeometric tests, applying a repertoire-size bias correction to TCR pairs. In a later analysis, false discovery rates were estimated by permuting HLA or CMV assignments 20 times. In a later analysis, co-occurring TCRs were grouped using DBSCAN, with TCRdist sequence similarity added in when clustering inside HLA-allele-positive subsets. For co-occurrence clustering, repertoires with fewer than 30,000 or more than 120,000 public chains were excluded, along with four to six repertoires with anomalous nucleotide sharing. In its TCRdb copy, this immuneACCESS table keeps in-frame sequences only and misses some clones. Where compared with another copy, unresolved V genes explain less than half of these, and the others have no known cause. The V and J calls and the clone size are those of that table, but D and trimming were determined from the DNA. Across this sample there are under 150,000 clones, with around four fifths seen only once. Roughly 10% of the sample belongs to the ten largest clones.

CDR1 and CDR2 were assigned from the germline V gene as MNHNS and SASEGT. The CDR3 holds 14 amino acids from the cysteine to the phenylalanine. The only DNA kept is the CDR3, 42 bases in frame from the first base. V and J are truncated by 0 bases and 4 bases respectively, leaving an intervening sequence of 7 bases. The cohort was made up of several hundred healthy bone marrow donors. All cohort members were sampled while nominally healthy, although unrecorded immune exposures were likely present. The donor tested CMV seropositive, placing the donor among the 289 seropositive members of the cohort. A peripheral blood sample was collected from each donor, and TCR beta sequencing was performed on peripheral blood mononuclear cells. The Qiagen DNeasy Blood Extraction Kit was used to extract genomic DNA from the blood cell samples.

This receptor chain uses TRBV6-1 and TRBJ1-5, with an unclear D gene assignment. The clonotype originates from a male donor in good health and CMV-seropositive. The sequenced material came from PBMCs. CDR3 region: CASSEARINQPQHF. The DNA sequence follows: TGTGCCAGCAGTGAAGCCCGTATTAATCAGCCCCAGCATTTT.